These 23 T cell receptor beta chains share one sample of origin, sequenced in a study of blood T cells in healthy people across ages. A J-beta primer mix and a sample-barcoded 5' primer were used in a second PCR of roughly 7 to 12 cycles. Each CDR3 protein is one row after TCRdb ran MiXCR on the 5' RACE reads. This sample has around 1,100,000 distinct CDR3 sequences, with roughly two fifths found just once. The sequenced sample was blood. The receptors here all came from a man in his late teens or twenties in good health.

CDR3 region: CSARDSGSRETQYF. In DNA form, the CDR3 reads TGCAGTGCTAGAGATTCAGGGTCGAGGGAGACCCAGTACTTC. The chain carries TRBV20-1 and TRBJ2-5; weak D call: TRBD1 (5 bases). CDR3 size: 14 residues. The V end was cut by 0 bases, the J end by 5 bases, with 13 bases between. From germline, CDR1 is DFQATT and CDR2 SNEGSKA (reference sequence).

The chain is built from TRBV4-3 and TRBJ1-5; 8 nucleotides match TRBD1. Germline loops: CDR1 LGHNA, CDR2 YSLEER. This CDR3 region has 15 residues. The trim removed 0 bases at V and 3 bases at J, leaving 1 base unmatched. The CDR3 loop reads CASSQEDRVNQPQHF. The CDR3 bases are TGCGCCAGCAGCCAAGAGGACAGGGTCAATCAGCCCCAGCATTTT.

This clonotype was seen many times. The rearrangement joins TRBV10-3 to TRBJ1-4, with no clear D. The germline gives CDR1 ENHRY, CDR2 SYGVKD. The CDR3 contains 15 residues. V lost 0 bases, J lost 5 bases, and 10 bases lay in between. The CDR3 here is CAISESTVENEKLFF. CDR3 coding DNA: TGTGCCATCAGTGAGTCGACTGTGGAGAATGAAAAACTGTTTTTT.

The V gene is TRBV5-5, the J gene TRBJ2-7, with 9 nucleotides matching TRBD1. Germline CDR1 reads SGHKS; CDR2 reads YYEKEE (reference sequence). V lost 2 bases and J lost 6; bases outside the gene matches: 3. The CDR3 contains 13 residues. CDR3 bases: TGTGCCAGCAGCTTTGACAGGGGGGGCGAGCAGTACTTC. Protein sequence: CASSFDRGGEQYF.

This clonotype was observed a handful of times. One junction end disagrees with the germline gene, perhaps due to a read error. J is TRBJ2-5 and V is TRBV20-1; TRBD1 or TRBD2 may be the D gene (6 bases each). Germline CDR1 and CDR2: DFQATT and SNEGSKA (reference sequence). The CDR3 has 16 residues. The CDR3, as DNA: TGCAGTGCTGGAGAGGATAGGAAGGGGGGCCAAGAGACCCAGTACTTC. Translation: CSAGEDRKGGQETQYF.

The V call is TRBV7-6, the J call TRBJ1-4, with D possibly matching TRBD1 (5 bases). V gave up 0 bases and J gave up 8 bases, with 16 bases separating them. Germline CDR1 is SGHVS and CDR2 is FNYEAQ. The CDR3 is 16 residues long. The CDR3 sequence is CASSLASDRYPEKLFF. The CDR3 nucleotides are TGTGCCAGCAGCTTAGCCAGCGACAGATATCCCGAAAAACTGTTTTTT.

The J gene is TRBJ2-1, the V gene TRBV27, with D perhaps matching TRBD1 or TRBD2 (6 bases each). Deletions cut 5 bases from V and 6 bases from J, with 11 bases between. Looked up from germline, CDR1 is MNHEY and CDR2 is SMNVEV (reference sequence). The CDR3 extends over 13 amino acids. In DNA, the CDR3 is TGTGCCAGCAGTCAAGGGGGGAGCAATGAGCAGTTCTTC. It codes for CASSQGGSNEQFF.

Of note for this clonotype: A junction end diverges from the germline sequence, so it may reflect a read error. This chain joins TRBV28 and TRBJ1-1; D is unresolved. In germline, CDR1 is MDHEN, CDR2 SYDVKM. CDR3 length equals 15 residues. CDR3 in DNA: TGTGCCAGCAGTTTACGAGGAGGAGGGAACATTGAAGCTTTCTTT. This translates into CASSLRGGGNIEAFF.

This clonotype came up a few times. This sequence may be a read error, since a much larger clone differs from it by one base. The gene calls are TRBV4-3 and TRBJ2-5; 10 bases map to TRBD1. CDR1 is LGHNA and CDR2 is YSLEER in the germline V gene. The CDR3 contains 16 residues. The trim removed 4 bases at V and 11 bases at J, leaving 16 bases unmatched. Written as DNA, the CDR3 is TGCGCCAGCAGCCGTGATGGGACAGGGGAGGCGAATGAGCAGTACTTC. It is translated as CASSRDGTGEANEQYF.

J is TRBJ2-5 and V is TRBV28; 7 positions match TRBD2. Germline V gives CDR1 MDHEN, CDR2 SYDVKM. Trimming removed 2 bases from V and 2 bases from J; junction bases left unmatched: 5. The CDR3 sequence is 15 residues long. CDR3 bases: TGTGCCAGCAGTTTAACGGGAGGAGGGCAAGAGACCCAGTACTTC. Encoded protein: CASSLTGGGQETQYF.

This clonotype was seen ten or more times. In DNA, the CDR3 is TGTGCCAGCAGTTGGGGGATAGCCTACGAGCAGTACTTC. Its translation: CASSWGIAYEQYF. This chain links TRBV6-2 or TRBV6-3 with TRBJ2-7; D may be TRBD1 or TRBD2 (5 bases each). The CDR3 runs to 13 residues. Germline assignment: CDR1 MNHEY and CDR2 SVGEGT. The V and J ends lost 4 bases and 2 bases respectively, with 9 bases between them.

This clonotype showed up just a few times. The V and J genes are TRBV9 and TRBJ1-1; no clear D gene. Trimming pared 0 bases from V and 5 bases from J, leaving 11 bases between. This CDR3 comprises 14 residues. Germline V lookup: CDR1 SGDLS, CDR2 YYNGEE. The CDR3 loop reads CASSVVRTGTEAFF. The CDR3 DNA is TGTGCCAGCAGCGTAGTAAGAACTGGGACTGAAGCTTTCTTT.

This clonotype was seen a handful of times. The rearrangement uses TRBV5-1 and TRBJ2-3; unclear D gene. The CDR3 spans 14 residues. CDR1 is SGHRS, CDR2 YFSETQ, per germline. Trimming took 0 bases from V and 6 from J, leaving 11 bases between them. In nucleotides, the CDR3 is TGCGCCAGCAGCTTGGAACCGAACCCGGATACGCAGTATTTT. Translating gives CASSLEPNPDTQYF.

This chain uses TRBV7-2 with TRBJ1-4; D is unresolved. The CDR3 covers 15 residues. Trimming left V 5 bases short and J 6 bases short, with 16 bases between. Germline CDR1 SGHTA, CDR2 FQGNSA. Here the CDR3 DNA reads TGTGCCAGCAGCCTAGGAGGGTTTTGGGATGAAAAACTGTTTTTT. Translating it yields CASSLGGFWDEKLFF.

This clonotype was seen more than once but under ten times. This chain uses TRBV24-1 with TRBJ2-1; D possibly corresponds to TRBD2 (5 bases). This CDR3 is 13 amino acids long. CDR1 KGHDR and CDR2 SFDVKD come from the germline V gene. V lost 2 bases and J lost 9, with 10 bases in between. CDR3 residues: CATSDSYRGEQFF. The CDR3 region has the DNA TGTGCCACCAGTGATTCCTACCGGGGTGAGCAGTTCTTC.

This clonotype was observed a few times. The V and J genes are TRBV6-5 and TRBJ1-1; possible D gene TRBD1, 5 bases. Trimming took 0 bases from V and 4 from J, leaving 9 bases between them. From germline, CDR1 is MNHEY and CDR2 SVGAGI. This CDR3 has 14 amino acids. Here the CDR3 reads CASSYSVGTTEAFF. In DNA form, the CDR3 reads TGTGCCAGCAGTTACTCGGTCGGGACCACTGAAGCTTTCTTT.

The genes are TRBV21-1 and TRBJ1-5; TRBD1 is the table's D call, not checked against the DNA. TRBV21-1 constitutes a pseudogene. The CDR3 has 17 residues. CDR3 bases: TGTGCCAGCAGCAAAGATGGCTGGGGGGTTATCAATCAGCCCCAGCATTTT. Residues: CASSKDGWGVINQPQHF.

This chain links TRBV9 with TRBJ2-3; possibly TRBD2 for D (6 bases). This CDR3 spans 14 amino acids. From germline, CDR1 is SGDLS and CDR2 YYNGEE. Trimming pared 4 bases from V and 4 bases from J, leaving 13 bases between. CDR3 DNA sequence: TGTGCCAGCAGCTCTAGCGTTCGCCCAGATACGCAGTATTTT. Translating it yields CASSSSVRPDTQYF. The variable domain in full, with the rest retrieved from reference TRBV9 and TRBJ2-3, is DSGVTQTPKHLITATGQRVTLRCSPRSGDLSVYWYQQSLDQGLQFLIQYYNGEERAKGNILERFSAQQFPDLHSELNLSSLELGDSALYFCASSSSVRPDTQYFGPGTRLTVL.

The chain employs TRBV20-1 and TRBJ1-3; the D gene is possibly TRBD1 (5 bases). The germline CDR1 and CDR2 sequences are DFQATT and SNEGSKA (reference sequence). V was cut by 3 bases and J by 0 bases, with 12 bases left in between. CDR3 size: 15 residues. The CDR3 region has the DNA TGCAGTGCTAGGCCCGACAGTCGCTCTGGAAACACCATATATTTT. It encodes CSARPDSRSGNTIYF.

V gene TRBV6-6 combines with J gene TRBJ2-6; 9 bases line up with TRBD1. The V gene end was trimmed by 5 bases and the J gene end by 3 bases; junction bases not matched to a gene: 5. The V gene's germline CDR1 is MNHNY and CDR2 SVGAGI (reference sequence). CDR3 length: 16 residues. CDR3 DNA: TGTGCCAGCAGTACGACAGGGGGAAGTGGGGCCAACGTCCTGACTTTC. This gives the protein CASSTTGGSGANVLTF.

The genes are TRBV20-1 and TRBJ2-1; 7 bases match TRBD2. Germline V gives CDR1 DFQATT, CDR2 SNEGSKA (reference sequence). The V segment lost 7 bases and the J segment 6 bases; nucleotides outside the gene matches: 12. CDR3 length: 14 amino acids. CDR3: CSVVGGLARNEQFF. The CDR3 bases are TGCAGTGTCGTGGGAGGGCTAGCCCGCAATGAGCAGTTCTTC.

The CDR3 reads CSARAGLGDNEQFF. In DNA form, the CDR3 reads TGCAGTGCTAGAGCGGGACTAGGGGACAATGAGCAGTTCTTC. The chain joins TRBV20-1 to TRBJ2-1; 8 bases map to TRBD2. This CDR3 is 14 amino acids long. With V trimmed by 1 base and J by 5 bases, 4 bases remained unmatched. The germline CDR1 and CDR2 sequences are DFQATT and SNEGSKA (reference sequence).

The gene calls are TRBV12-3 or TRBV12-4 and TRBJ1-2, with TRBD1 matching 7 bases. V shed 3 bases and J 6 bases; nucleotides not matched to a gene: 13. The CDR3 has 16 amino acids. In nucleotides, the CDR3 is TGTGCCAGCAGTTTGAGATCGCAGGGGGATAAAGATGGCTACACCTTC. It translates to CASSLRSQGDKDGYTF.